These T cell receptor beta chains were read from a single sample in a study of blood T cell repertoires in COVID-19. Produced via immunoSEQ multiplex PCR; TCRdb's table is partial and in-frame only. The table lists roughly 140,000 clones, 80% to 90% of them singletons. The sequencing sample was made of peripheral blood. Source of these receptors: a woman in her thirties or forties with acute or convalescent COVID-19. CDR3s include the opening cysteine and the closing phenylalanine or tryptophan. D genes are given only for firm matches. Clone size is shown for a subset of rows, as once, few, many or a class of expanded clone.

d_gene: NA; len: 13; j_gene: TRBJ1-5; v_gene: TRBV7-8; abundance: NA; CDR3nt: TGTGCCAGCAGCTTAGGACAGGATCAGCCCCAGCATTTT; CDR3aa: CASSLGQDQPQHF
d_gene: NA; len: 15; j_gene: TRBJ1-5; v_gene: TRBV30; abundance: NA; CDR3nt: TGTGCCTGGAGTCAGGGGACGTCCGCGGGGGAGCCCCAGCATTTT; CDR3aa: CAWSQGTSAGEPQHF
d_gene: NA; len: 11; j_gene: TRBJ1-6; v_gene: TRBV28; abundance: NA; CDR3nt: TGTGCCAGCAGCGCTGAGACACCCCTCCACTTT; CDR3aa: CASSAETPLHF
d_gene: NA; len: 13; j_gene: TRBJ2-7; v_gene: TRBV30; abundance: NA; CDR3nt: TGTGCCTGGGGCCCCAACCTCTCCTACGAGCAGTACTTC; CDR3aa: CAWGPNLSYEQYF
d_gene: NA; len: 13; j_gene: TRBJ1-4; v_gene: TRBV27; abundance: NA; CDR3nt: TGTGCCAGCAGTTTTCTCGGTAATGAAAAACTGTTTTTT; CDR3aa: CASSFLGNEKLFF
d_gene: NA; len: 15; j_gene: TRBJ1-2; v_gene: TRBV27; abundance: NA; CDR3nt: TGTGCCAGCAGTTTATCATGGGGCACTAACTATGGCTACACCTTC; CDR3aa: CASSLSWGTNYGYTF
d_gene: TRBD1; len: 13; j_gene: TRBJ1-1; v_gene: TRBV12-3/TRBV12-4; abundance: NA; CDR3nt: TGTGCCAGCAGTCTCACAGGGGGCGTGGATGCTTTCTTT; CDR3aa: CASSLTGGVDAFF
d_gene: NA; len: 15; j_gene: TRBJ2-3; v_gene: TRBV9; abundance: NA; CDR3nt: TGTGCCAGCAGCGCCCAGACAGGAGTCACAGATACGCAGTATTTT; CDR3aa: CASSAQTGVTDTQYF
d_gene: NA; len: 12; j_gene: TRBJ2-3; v_gene: TRBV7-3; abundance: NA; CDR3nt: TGTGCCAGCAGCTCTAGCACAGATACGCAGTATTTT; CDR3aa: CASSSSTDTQYF
d_gene: TRBD1; len: 13; j_gene: TRBJ2-5; v_gene: TRBV3-1/TRBV3-2; abundance: NA; CDR3nt: TGTGCCAGCAGTGAGACAGGGATCAAGACCCAGTACTTC; CDR3aa: CASSETGIKTQYF
d_gene: TRBD1; len: 15; j_gene: TRBJ1-1; v_gene: TRBV19; abundance: NA; CDR3nt: TGTGCCAGTAGTTTCGGACAGGGGTCTGACACTGAAGCTTTCTTT; CDR3aa: CASSFGQGSDTEAFF
d_gene: NA; len: 12; j_gene: TRBJ2-5; v_gene: TRBV18; abundance: once; CDR3nt: TGTGCCAGCTCACCCATAGAACTCGAACAGTACTTC; CDR3aa: CASSPIELEQYF
d_gene: NA; len: 14; j_gene: TRBJ2-7; v_gene: TRBV18; abundance: NA; CDR3nt: TGTGCCAGCTCACCGGACAGCGTAGGCTACGAGCAGTACTTC; CDR3aa: CASSPDSVGYEQYF
d_gene: TRBD1; len: 16; j_gene: TRBJ1-2; v_gene: TRBV3-1/TRBV3-2; abundance: NA; CDR3nt: TGTGCCAGCAGCCAATACCCCGGCCGGGACAGGTATGGCTACACCTTC; CDR3aa: CASSQYPGRDRYGYTF
d_gene: NA; len: 13; j_gene: TRBJ1-2; v_gene: TRBV7-3; abundance: NA; CDR3nt: TGTGCCAGCAGCTTACCGGGGGGCGCTGGCTACACCTTC; CDR3aa: CASSLPGGAGYTF
d_gene: TRBD2; len: 16; j_gene: TRBJ2-3; v_gene: TRBV30; abundance: NA; CDR3nt: TGTGCCTGGGGGCAAGGGGCTAGCGGGGCGACAGATACGCAGTATTTT; CDR3aa: CAWGQGASGATDTQYF
d_gene: TRBD1; len: 13; j_gene: TRBJ1-6; v_gene: TRBV6-5; abundance: once; CDR3nt: TGTGCCATCCGGGACAGATCCAATTCACCCCTCCACTTT; CDR3aa: CAIRDRSNSPLHF
d_gene: TRBD1; len: 15; j_gene: TRBJ2-2; v_gene: TRBV28; abundance: few; CDR3nt: TGTGCCAGCAGGCCCGGGACAGGGGGCACCGGGGAGCTGTTTTTT; CDR3aa: CASRPGTGGTGELFF
d_gene: NA; len: 15; j_gene: TRBJ1-2; v_gene: TRBV3-1/TRBV3-2; abundance: NA; CDR3nt: TGTGCCAGCAGCCAAGATCTAACAGGCAGCTATGGCTACACCTTC; CDR3aa: CASSQDLTGSYGYTF
d_gene: NA; len: 14; j_gene: TRBJ1-1; v_gene: TRBV5-1; abundance: once; CDR3nt: TGCGCCAGCAGGGTGGGCACAGAGAACACTGAAGCTTTCTTT; CDR3aa: CASRVGTENTEAFF
d_gene: NA; len: 12; j_gene: TRBJ1-5; v_gene: TRBV5-8; abundance: NA; CDR3nt: TGTGCCAGCAGCTCCTACAATCAGCCCCAGCATTTT; CDR3aa: CASSSYNQPQHF
d_gene: NA; len: 13; j_gene: TRBJ1-5; v_gene: TRBV30; abundance: few; CDR3nt: TGTGCCTGGAGTGTTGGCGGTAATCAGCCCCAGCATTTT; CDR3aa: CAWSVGGNQPQHF
d_gene: NA; len: 14; j_gene: TRBJ2-1; v_gene: TRBV7-6; abundance: NA; CDR3nt: TGTGCCAGCAGCGGGGCATTATCCTACAATGAGCAGTTCTTC; CDR3aa: CASSGALSYNEQFF
d_gene: NA; len: 14; j_gene: TRBJ2-7; v_gene: TRBV28; abundance: NA; CDR3nt: TGTGCCAGCAGTTTAATCGGGGGGCTTAACGAGCAGTACTTC; CDR3aa: CASSLIGGLNEQYF
d_gene: NA; len: 17; j_gene: TRBJ1-1; v_gene: TRBV11-2; abundance: NA; CDR3nt: TGTGCCAGCAGCTTGTACAGGTCTCAGGGTCAAAACACTGAAGCTTTCTTT; CDR3aa: CASSLYRSQGQNTEAFF
d_gene: NA; len: 12; j_gene: TRBJ1-1; v_gene: TRBV27; abundance: NA; CDR3nt: TGTGCCAGCAGTTCTGTGAACACTGAAGCTTTCTTT; CDR3aa: CASSSVNTEAFF
d_gene: NA; len: 13; j_gene: TRBJ2-7; v_gene: TRBV12-3/TRBV12-4; abundance: NA; CDR3nt: TGTGCCAGCAGTTTAACAGGGCTTTGGGAGCAGTACTTC; CDR3aa: CASSLTGLWEQYF
d_gene: NA; len: 14; j_gene: TRBJ1-2; v_gene: TRBV28; abundance: once; CDR3nt: TGTGCCAGCAGTTTAAGGCGGGATTTCTATGGCTACACCTTC; CDR3aa: CASSLRRDFYGYTF
d_gene: NA; len: 16; j_gene: TRBJ2-3; v_gene: TRBV29-1; abundance: NA; CDR3nt: TGCAGCGTTGGGCGGTCTACGGTCTCCTCCACAGATACGCAGTATTTT; CDR3aa: CSVGRSTVSSTDTQYF
d_gene: TRBD2; len: 16; j_gene: TRBJ2-2; v_gene: TRBV7-7; abundance: few; CDR3nt: TGTGCCAGCAGCCTAGGACTAGCGGAGAACACCGGGGAGCTGTTTTTT; CDR3aa: CASSLGLAENTGELFF
d_gene: TRBD1; len: 17; j_gene: TRBJ1-1; v_gene: TRBV11-3; abundance: many; CDR3nt: TGTGCCAGCAGCTTGGATCTACCCATGGACAGGGCCACTGAAGCTTTCTTT; CDR3aa: CASSLDLPMDRATEAFF
d_gene: TRBD1; len: 17; j_gene: TRBJ2-1; v_gene: TRBV30; abundance: NA; CDR3nt: TGTGCCTGGAGTGTACGTTTCAGGGGGCTTGGAAACAATGAGCAGTTCTTC; CDR3aa: CAWSVRFRGLGNNEQFF
d_gene: NA; len: 15; j_gene: TRBJ2-1; v_gene: TRBV5-6; abundance: NA; CDR3nt: TGTGCCAGCAGCTTGGGCGAGAGCTCCTACAATGAGCAGTTCTTC; CDR3aa: CASSLGESSYNEQFF
d_gene: TRBD2; len: 17; j_gene: TRBJ2-1; v_gene: TRBV9; abundance: once; CDR3nt: TGTGCCAGCAGCGCATTTTCAGCGGGAGGCCCTACGGATGAGCAGTTCTTC; CDR3aa: CASSAFSAGGPTDEQFF
d_gene: TRBD1; len: 17; j_gene: TRBJ1-2; v_gene: TRBV6-4; abundance: NA; CDR3nt: TGTGCCAGCAGTGATGGGACAGGGGGCGGATCGAGGTTTGGCTACACCTTC; CDR3aa: CASSDGTGGGSRFGYTF
d_gene: TRBD1; len: 14; j_gene: TRBJ2-7; v_gene: TRBV27; abundance: NA; CDR3nt: TGTGCCAGCAGTTTAAGGCAGGGGGCGGTCGAGCAGTACTTC; CDR3aa: CASSLRQGAVEQYF
d_gene: NA; len: 16; j_gene: TRBJ2-1; v_gene: TRBV7-3; abundance: NA; CDR3nt: TGTGCCAGCAGCCTGGAAGGGAGAGCGACCTACAATGAGCAGTTCTTC; CDR3aa: CASSLEGRATYNEQFF
d_gene: TRBD1; len: 17; j_gene: TRBJ1-5; v_gene: TRBV18; abundance: NA; CDR3nt: TGTGCCAGCTCACCACCTCAAGGACAGGGCAGCAATCAGCCCCAGCATTTT; CDR3aa: CASSPPQGQGSNQPQHF
d_gene: TRBD2; len: 16; j_gene: TRBJ2-2; v_gene: TRBV25-1; abundance: NA; CDR3nt: TGTGCCAGCGTCGCTCTAGGGACTAAGAACACCGGGGAGCTGTTTTTT; CDR3aa: CASVALGTKNTGELFF
d_gene: NA; len: 12; j_gene: TRBJ2-7; v_gene: TRBV10-1; abundance: NA; CDR3nt: TGCGCCAGCAGTGATTGGGACTCCAGGCAGTACTTC; CDR3aa: CASSDWDSRQYF